This TCR beta chain was found in a study of blood T cells in healthy people across ages. About the research overall: Template switching retrieved approximately one barcoded beta molecule for each two T cells.

CDR1 MNHEY and CDR2 SMNVEV come from the germline V gene (reference sequence). This CDR3 comprises 13 residues. Trimming removed 7 bases from V and 2 bases from J; junction bases left unmatched: 4. About this clonotype itself: Its antigen is not identified.

Study observations and caveats: When set beside aged donors, long-lived donors presented more naive CD4+ cells and higher diversity. Any changes in expanded clonotypes were possibly confounded, as donor CMV status remained unknown.

The authors ran a second PCR of about 7 to 11 cycles using a sample-barcoded 5' primer and a J-beta primer mix. TCRdb itself ran the 5' RACE reads through MiXCR, one entry per CDR3 protein. Among about 720,000 distinct CDR3 sequences, approximately 21% were seen once, and the ten largest hold about 20%. The chain joins TRBV27 to TRBJ2-5; 7 bases are a match to TRBD2. Material for sequencing was blood. The sequence was collected from a man in his 70s in good health. CDR3 bases: TGTGCCAGCAAACGAGCGGGGCAAGAGACCCAGTACTTC. Translating it yields CASKRAGQETQYF.